This T cell receptor beta chain was identified during a study of graft-versus-host responses after intestinal transplantation. Broader study findings: GvH clones appeared in recipient marrow, some first in ileum or blood.

The CDR3 consists of 15 residues. Looked up from germline, CDR1 is LNHDA and CDR2 is SQIVND (reference sequence). Trimming cost V 1 base and J 6 bases; bases outside gene matches: 4. Comments on this clone: Its antigen is unidentified.

Sequencing used immunoSEQ multiplex PCR; TCRdb keeps in-frame clones, though not all of them. The table lists about 45,000 clones, about 91% of them singletons. The chain couples TRBV19 to TRBJ2-1; TRBD2 matches 9 bases. The TCR originated in a human patient who received an intestinal transplant, so some T cells may come from the graft donor. The sequenced sample was PBMCs, obtained 524 days after transplant. As DNA, the CDR3 is TGTGCCAGTAGTATAGTTAGCGGGAGAACCAATGAGCAGTTCTTC. Amino acid sequence: CASSIVSGRTNEQFF.